Listed here are 15 T cell receptor beta chains from one sample, sequenced in a study of CD8 T cells in Susac syndrome. With random hexamers, reverse transcription was performed on about 0.5 to 1 ug of RNA. TCRdb re-called the immunoSEQ multiplex PCR reads through MiXCR, storing one row per CDR3 protein. The sample holds about 110,000 distinct CDR3 sequences; 95% to 98% are singletons and the top ten take about 0.1%. The sequenced sample consisted of CD4+ T cells from PBMCs. These receptors all stem from a human donor in good health.

This clonotype is a singleton in its sample. The chain uses TRBV4-2 and TRBJ2-1; 12 bases match TRBD2. V was pared by 4 bases and J by 3 bases, with 10 bases of the junction left unmatched. The CDR3 covers 18 residues. CDR1 LGHNA and CDR2 YNFKEQ come from the germline V gene. CDR3 coding DNA: TGTGCCAGCAGCCGGCAGGAGCTAGCGGGGGGGGACTACAATGAGCAGTTCTTC. It codes for CASSRQELAGGDYNEQFF.

V and J are TRBV5-1 and TRBJ2-3; D uncertain. CDR3 length equals 14 residues. From germline, CDR1 is SGHRS and CDR2 YFSETQ. V was trimmed by 0 bases and J by 1 base, leaving 6 bases between them. DNA of the CDR3: TGCGCCAGCAGCTTGGCGCCGGGCACAGATACGCAGTATTTT. This codes for CASSLAPGTDTQYF.

This sequence joins TRBV12-3 or TRBV12-4 and TRBJ1-5; TRBD1 matches 7 bases. The CDR3 totals 16 residues. J gave up 0 bases and V 5 bases, and 7 bases lay outside the gene matches. This chain's CDR3 is CASSRGGRSSNQPQHF. CDR3 bases: TGTGCCAGCAGTAGAGGGGGCCGCTCTAGCAATCAGCCCCAGCATTTT.

This clonotype came up once. As DNA, the CDR3 is TGTGCCAGCAGCCTTAGCGGGGCGCCCTACGAGCAGTACTTC. It specifies CASSLSGAPYEQYF. J is TRBJ2-7 and V is TRBV3-1; 8 bases agree with TRBD2. CDR1 and CDR2 from the germline V gene are LGHDT and YNNKEL (reference sequence). The CDR3 loop spans 14 amino acids. Germline trimming cut 4 bases from V and 2 bases from J; bases unmatched to any gene: 4.

The chain couples TRBV18 to TRBJ2-7; TRBD1 might be the D (6 bases). Germline V gives CDR1 KGHSH, CDR2 LQKENI. Trimming stripped 3 bases from V and 3 bases from J, with 18 bases between. The CDR3 length is 16 residues. In DNA, the CDR3 is TGTGCCAGCTCACCCGACAGAGGGGGTGGATACTACGAGCAGTACTTC. This gives the protein CASSPDRGGGYYEQYF.

This chain connects TRBV4-2 to TRBJ2-3; unclear D gene. Germline CDR1 LGHNA, CDR2 YNFKEQ. The germline V and J ends were trimmed by 0 bases and 2 bases, with 15 bases remaining between them. The CDR3 contains 17 residues. CDR3 in amino acids: CASSQDRVGSPTDTQYF. The CDR3, as DNA: TGTGCCAGCAGCCAAGATAGAGTAGGCTCCCCCACAGATACGCAGTATTTT.

This clonotype was recorded only once. This chain joins TRBV30 and TRBJ1-1; D unresolved. Germline V gene sequence: CDR1 GTSNPN, CDR2 SVGIG (reference sequence). V was pared by 3 bases and J by 3 bases, with 5 bases between. The CDR3 has 11 residues. The chain's CDR3 is CAWSPYTEAFF. The CDR3 coding sequence is TGTGCCTGGAGCCCCTACACTGAAGCTTTCTTT.

This clonotype was seen more than once but under ten times. The chain employs TRBV5-1 and TRBJ2-7; 9 bases line up with TRBD1. The germline CDR1 and CDR2 sequences are SGHRS and YFSETQ. V lost 4 bases, J lost 6 bases, and 17 bases stayed unmatched. The CDR3 is 17 residues long. CDR3 DNA sequence: TGCGCCAGCAGCCACGGAGTACTACGGGACAGGGCACGCGAGCAGTACTTC. This codes for CASSHGVLRDRAREQYF.

The gene calls are TRBV7-3 and TRBJ2-1, with unresolved D. The CDR3 sequence is 15 residues long. In germline, CDR1 is SGHTA, CDR2 FQGTGA. Trimming shortened V by 4 bases and J by 8 bases, and 18 bases separated the two germline ends. The CDR3 DNA reads as TGTGCCAGCAGCTCCCAAGGCCGGCCCTCGGATGAGCAGTTCTTC. Residues: CASSSQGRPSDEQFF.

This sequence joins TRBV9 and TRBJ2-5; D possibly corresponds to TRBD1 (6 bases). In germline, CDR1 is SGDLS, CDR2 YYNGEE. The V end lost 3 bases, the J end lost 2 bases, and 11 bases lay between the germline ends. The CDR3 covers 14 residues. The CDR3 bases are TGTGCCAGCAGCGCCGGGACACTTCAAGAGACCCAGTACTTC. It specifies CASSAGTLQETQYF.

The chain recombines TRBV7-8 with TRBJ2-7, with 11 positions matching TRBD2. V shed 8 bases and J 2 bases; nucleotides not matched to a gene: 5. CDR3 size: 14 residues. Germline CDR1 is SGHVS and CDR2 is FQNEAQ. CDR3 sequence: CASRLAGYAYEQYF. As DNA, the CDR3 is TGTGCCAGCCGACTAGCGGGATATGCCTACGAGCAGTACTTC.

The chain recombines TRBV2 with TRBJ1-2; D might be TRBD1 (5 bases). V shed 2 bases and J shed 4 bases, with 5 bases lying between them. This CDR3 is built from 12 residues. The germline gives CDR1 SNHLY, CDR2 FYNNEI. The CDR3 sequence: CASSEQGYGYTF. The CDR3 region has the DNA TGTGCCAGCAGTGAACAGGGCTATGGCTACACCTTC.

The chain is built from TRBV6-5 and TRBJ1-1, with unresolved D. This CDR3 spans 13 amino acids. Looked up from germline, CDR1 is MNHEY and CDR2 is SVGAGI. Between the trimmed V and J ends, which lost 5 bases and 1 base, there was a span of 8 bases. The CDR3 bases are TGTGCCAGCAGTCGAGGGCAGAACACTGAAGCTTTCTTT. Protein product: CASSRGQNTEAFF.

V and J are TRBV27 and TRBJ2-6, with TRBD1 matching 7 bases. Germline V gene data show CDR1 as MNHEY and CDR2 as SMNVEV (reference sequence). This CDR3 is built from 17 residues. V shed 5 bases and J 2 bases; nucleotides not matched to a gene: 9. The CDR3 sequence: CASSTDRVVAGANVLTF. The CDR3 DNA reads TGTGCCAGCAGTACAGACAGGGTTGTAGCTGGGGCCAACGTCCTGACTTTC. The full variable domain, in which reference TRBV27 and TRBJ2-6 provide the parts outside the CDR3, is EAQVTQNPRYLITVTGKKLTVTCSQNMNHEYMSWYRQDPGLGLRQIYYSMNVEVTDKGDVPEGYKVSRKEKRNFPLILESPSPNQTSLYFCASSTDRVVAGANVLTFGAGSRLTVL.

This chain connects TRBV5-6 to TRBJ2-3; D not resolved. The V end was cut by 4 bases, the J end by 1 base, with 7 bases between. Germline V gene sequence: CDR1 SGHDT, CDR2 YYEEEE. The CDR3 extends over 13 amino acids. The CDR3 bases are TGTGCCAGCAGCCCTGACCGCACAGATACGCAGTATTTT. Its translation: CASSPDRTDTQYF.